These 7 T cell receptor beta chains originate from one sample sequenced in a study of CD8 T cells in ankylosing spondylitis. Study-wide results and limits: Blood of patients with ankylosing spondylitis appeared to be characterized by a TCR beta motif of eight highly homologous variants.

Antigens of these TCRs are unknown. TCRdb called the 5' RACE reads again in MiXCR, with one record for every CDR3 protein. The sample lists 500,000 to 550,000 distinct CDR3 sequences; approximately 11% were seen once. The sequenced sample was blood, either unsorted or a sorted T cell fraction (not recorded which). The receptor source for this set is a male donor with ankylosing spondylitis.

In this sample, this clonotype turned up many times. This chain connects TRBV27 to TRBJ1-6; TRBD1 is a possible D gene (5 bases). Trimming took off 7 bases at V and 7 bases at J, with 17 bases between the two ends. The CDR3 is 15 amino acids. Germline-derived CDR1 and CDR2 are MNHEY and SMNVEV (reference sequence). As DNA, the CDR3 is TGTGCCAGCACCTTAAGGGGATATCAGAATTCACCCCTCCACTTT. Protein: CASTLRGYQNSPLHF.

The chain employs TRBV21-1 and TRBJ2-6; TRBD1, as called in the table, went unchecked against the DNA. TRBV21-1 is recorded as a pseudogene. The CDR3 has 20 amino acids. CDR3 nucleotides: TGTGCCAGCAGCAACAAGCTCCTCAGGGTTCTCTTATCTGGGGCCAACGTCCTGACTTTC. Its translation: CASSNKLLRVLLSGANVLTF.

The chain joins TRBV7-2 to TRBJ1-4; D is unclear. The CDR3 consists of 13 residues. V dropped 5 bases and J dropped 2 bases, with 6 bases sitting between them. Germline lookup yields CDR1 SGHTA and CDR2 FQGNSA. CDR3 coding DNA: TGTGCCAGCAGCAAAAACACTAATGAAAAACTGTTTTTT. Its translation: CASSKNTNEKLFF. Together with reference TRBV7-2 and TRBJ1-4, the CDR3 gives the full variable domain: GAGVSQSPSNKVTEKGKDVELRCDPISGHTALYWYRQSLGQGLEFLIYFQGNSAPDKSGLPSDRFSAERTGGSVSTLTIQRTQQEDSAVYLCASSKNTNEKLFFGSGTQLSVL.

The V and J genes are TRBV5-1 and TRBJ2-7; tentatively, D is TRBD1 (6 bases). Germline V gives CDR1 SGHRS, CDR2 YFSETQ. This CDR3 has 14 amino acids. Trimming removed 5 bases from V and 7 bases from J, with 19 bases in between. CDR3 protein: CASRQGSDLGEQYF. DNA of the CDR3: TGCGCCAGCAGACAGGGATCCGATCTGGGGGAGCAGTACTTC.

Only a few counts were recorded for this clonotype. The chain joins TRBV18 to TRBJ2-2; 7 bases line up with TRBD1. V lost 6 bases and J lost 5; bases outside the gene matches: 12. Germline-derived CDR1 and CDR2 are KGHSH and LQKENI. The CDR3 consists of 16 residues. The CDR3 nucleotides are TGTGCCAGCTCCCCAGACTGGGACAGATGGACCGGGGAGCTGTTTTTT. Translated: CASSPDWDRWTGELFF.

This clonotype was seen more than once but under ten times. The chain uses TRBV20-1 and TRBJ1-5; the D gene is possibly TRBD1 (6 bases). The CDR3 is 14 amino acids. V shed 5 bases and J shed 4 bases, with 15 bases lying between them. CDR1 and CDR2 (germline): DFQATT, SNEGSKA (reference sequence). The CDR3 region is CSAWRGQGNQPQHF. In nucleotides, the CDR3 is TGCAGTGCTTGGAGGGGTCAGGGGAATCAGCCCCAGCATTTT.

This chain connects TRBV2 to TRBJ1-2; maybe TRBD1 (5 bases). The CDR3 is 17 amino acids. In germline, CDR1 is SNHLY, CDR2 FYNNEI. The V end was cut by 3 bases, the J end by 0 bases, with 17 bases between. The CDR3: CASSDRDERGPNYGYTF. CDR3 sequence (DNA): TGTGCCAGCAGTGACAGGGATGAAAGAGGTCCTAACTATGGCTACACCTTC.